The 21 T cell receptor beta chains below were found in one sample sequenced in a study of OX40 agonist ivuxolimab in advanced cancers. Profiling relied on immunoSEQ multiplex PCR, and the TCRdb table lists in-frame clones only, not all of them. The top ten clones hold 0.5% to 0.65% of a sample with around 88,000 clones, around 92% of them seen once. The input for sequencing was CD4+ or CD8+ T cells sorted from blood, taken in a trial of the OX40 agonist ivuxolimab. The receptors originated from an adult with an advanced solid tumor such as melanoma, head and neck, liver or kidney cancer.

The chain has TRBV6-5 and TRBJ1-2; TRBD1 agrees at 7 bases. The CDR3 extends over 15 amino acids. Germline V CDR1 and CDR2: MNHEY, SVGAGI. Germline trimming cut 4 bases from V and 2 bases from J; bases unmatched to any gene: 7. The CDR3 is CASSSPNRGNYGYTF. The CDR3 nucleotides are TGTGCCAGCAGTTCGCCCAACAGGGGCAACTATGGCTACACCTTC.

The V call is TRBV11-2, the J call TRBJ2-5; D unresolved. The CDR3 sequence is 11 residues long. Germline-derived CDR1 and CDR2 are SGHAT and FQNNGV. The V end was cut by 5 bases, the J end by 1 base, with 2 bases between. CDR3 sequence: CASSPQETQYF. The CDR3 DNA reads as TGTGCCAGCAGCCCCCAAGAGACCCAGTACTTC.

This clone was counted a few times. The chain uses TRBV28 and TRBJ2-1; 8 bases are a match to TRBD2. The CDR3 has 16 residues. Germline loops: CDR1 MDHEN, CDR2 SYDVKM. V shed 6 bases, J shed 1 base, and the junction held 8 bases outside the gene matches. Here the CDR3 DNA reads TGTGCCAGCAGCTCCGCGGGGGGCGGATCCTACAATGAGCAGTTCTTC. Translated: CASSSAGGGSYNEQFF. The full variable domain, its missing parts supplied by reference TRBV28 and TRBJ2-1, is DVKVTQSSRYLVKRTGEKVFLECVQDMDHENMFWYRQDPGLGLRLIYFSYDVKMKEKGDIPEGYSVSREKKERFSLILESASTNQTSMYLCASSSAGGGSYNEQFFGPGTRLTVL.

This chain uses TRBV6-5 with TRBJ2-7; possibly TRBD2 for D (6 bases). The V gene lost 6 bases and the J gene lost 2 bases, with 14 bases spanning the gap. Germline-derived CDR1 and CDR2 are MNHEY and SVGAGI. This CDR3 region has 14 residues. Here the CDR3 reads CASRGLITPYEQYF. CDR3 nucleotide sequence: TGTGCCAGCAGAGGACTAATAACCCCCTACGAGCAGTACTTC.

The chain carries TRBV5-1 and TRBJ2-7; D remains ambiguous. Germline CDR1 and CDR2: SGHRS and YFSETQ. With 0 bases removed from V and 1 base from J, the gap between germline ends came to 11 bases. The CDR3 covers 15 residues. CDR3 sequence reads: CASSLDSLPSYEQYF. Written as DNA, the CDR3 is TGCGCCAGCAGCTTGGACAGCCTACCTTCCTACGAGCAGTACTTC.

The chain's CDR3 is CASSLRATNEKLFF. The CDR3 DNA reads as TGTGCCAGCAGCTTACGGGCGACTAATGAAAAACTGTTTTTT. The chain carries TRBV7-6 and TRBJ1-4; D call uncertain. V was clipped by 2 bases and J by 2 bases, with 6 bases between them. Germline V gene data show CDR1 as SGHVS and CDR2 as FNYEAQ. This CDR3 is 14 amino acids long.

The chain uses TRBV10-3 and TRBJ2-3; 8 positions match TRBD2. V trimming: 11 bases; J trimming: 1 base; junction bases outside the gene matches: 8. Germline V gene sequence: CDR1 ENHRY, CDR2 SYGVKD. This CDR3 is 14 amino acids long. The CDR3 sequence is CAVGSGGGTDTQYF. The CDR3 nucleotides read TGTGCCGTAGGGTCGGGAGGGGGCACAGATACGCAGTATTTT.

V usage is TRBV4-1 and J usage is TRBJ1-2; 9 nucleotides align to TRBD1. The CDR3 runs 16 residues. CDR1 MGHRA and CDR2 YSYEKL come from the germline V gene. V lost 4 bases and J lost 5; bases outside the gene matches: 11. The CDR3 DNA reads as TGCGCCAGCAGCCCACCGGGACAGGGTGCCCAATATGGCTACACCTTC. Protein sequence: CASSPPGQGAQYGYTF.

The rearrangement links TRBV12-5 to TRBJ2-1; no firm D call. The CDR3 has 14 amino acids. Looked up from germline, CDR1 is LGHNT and CDR2 is FRNRAP. Trimming removed 1 base at V and 7 bases at J, with 11 bases between. CDR3 sequence: CASGLGQVGNEQFF. The CDR3 nucleotides are TGTGCTAGTGGTTTGGGGCAGGTTGGGAATGAGCAGTTCTTC.

The chain has TRBV6-4 and TRBJ2-7; 10 bases are shared with TRBD1. This CDR3 spans 20 amino acids. V lost 11 bases and J lost 0; bases outside the gene matches: 25. Germline-derived CDR1 and CDR2 are MRHNA and SNTAGT. Here the CDR3 reads CASIQACRDRGHHSSYEQYF. The CDR3 DNA reads as TGTGCCTCCATTCAAGCTTGCCGGGACAGGGGCCACCATAGCTCCTACGAGCAGTACTTC.

The chain couples TRBV11-2 to TRBJ2-3; the D gene is possibly TRBD1 (5 bases). Germline CDR1 reads SGHAT; CDR2 reads FQNNGV. The germline V and J ends were trimmed by 2 bases and 0 bases, with 12 bases remaining between them. The CDR3 is 16 amino acids. The CDR3 here is CASSLHRDSSTDTQYF. As DNA, the CDR3 is TGTGCCAGCAGCTTACATAGAGACAGTAGCACAGATACGCAGTATTTT.

The chain employs TRBV9 and TRBJ1-2; 7 nucleotides match TRBD1. Trimming cost V 4 bases and J 4 bases; bases outside gene matches: 10. The CDR3 spans 15 residues. Per germline, CDR1 SGDLS and CDR2 YYNGEE. CDR3 nucleotide sequence: TGTGCCAGCAGCACCCTACAGGGGCGGCCCTATGGCTACACCTTC. Its translation is CASSTLQGRPYGYTF.

The gene calls are TRBV11-1 and TRBJ1-6; 7 bases map to TRBD1. Germline CDR1 and CDR2: SGHAT and FQDESV (reference sequence). The V and J ends lost 6 bases and 0 bases, in that order; junction bases with no gene match: 2. This CDR3 has 15 residues. CDR3: CASSWDSSYNSPLHF. The DNA of the CDR3 is TGTGCCAGCAGTTGGGACAGCTCCTATAATTCACCCCTCCACTTT.

This clone was seen once. The chain uses TRBV18 and TRBJ2-3; D remains unclear. This CDR3 region has 17 residues. Trimming took off 3 bases at V and 4 bases at J, with 20 bases between the two ends. Per germline, CDR1 KGHSH and CDR2 LQKENI. The CDR3 sequence: CASSPLHVGSSADTQYF. CDR3 in DNA: TGTGCCAGCTCACCCTTACACGTGGGCTCTTCCGCAGATACGCAGTATTTT.

The J gene is TRBJ2-5, the V gene TRBV7-2; TRBD2 matches at 7 bases. This CDR3 is 16 amino acids long. The J segment lost 7 bases and the V segment lost 7 bases, leaving 18 bases of the junction unmatched. Per germline, CDR1 SGHTA and CDR2 FQGNSA. CDR3 sequence reads: CASMLDLGLGYRTQYF. In DNA, the CDR3 is TGTGCCAGCATGTTAGACCTCGGACTAGGGTATAGGACCCAGTACTTC.

V is TRBV18 and J is TRBJ2-1, with D unresolved. The CDR3 totals 13 residues. Germline lookup yields CDR1 KGHSH and CDR2 LQKENI. The germline V and J ends were trimmed by 6 bases and 5 bases, with 11 bases remaining between them. CDR3: CASSSSRDNEQFF. The DNA for the CDR3 is TGTGCCAGCTCGTCGAGCAGAGACAATGAGCAGTTCTTC.

In DNA, the CDR3 is TGTGCCAGTAGTAATAGAGGACAGGGGGTCACTGGCTACACCTTC. Its translation is CASSNRGQGVTGYTF. V usage is TRBV19 and J usage is TRBJ1-2; 10 bases are a match to TRBD1. Germline values: CDR1 LNHDA, CDR2 SQIVND (reference sequence). The V segment lost 4 bases and the J segment 7 bases; nucleotides outside the gene matches: 9. The CDR3 spans 15 residues.

A note on this clone: Distinct nucleotide sequences in the sample also encode this CDR3. V gene TRBV7-9 combines with J gene TRBJ2-1; D is tentatively TRBD1 or TRBD2 (5 bases each). V gave up 5 bases and J gave up 4 bases, with 12 bases separating them. The CDR3 has 14 amino acids. CDR1 SEHNR and CDR2 FQNEAQ come from the germline V gene (reference sequence). The CDR3 nucleotides read TGTGCCAGCAGCCCCGGGACCAGGTACAATGAGCAGTTCTTC. As protein: CASSPGTRYNEQFF.

This sequence joins TRBV6-5 and TRBJ1-4; D is possibly TRBD1 (5 bases). This CDR3 is built from 13 residues. V lost 6 bases, J lost 5 bases, and 10 bases lay in between. CDR1 is MNHEY, CDR2 SVGAGI, per germline. Written as DNA, the CDR3 is TGTGCCAGCAGGCCCCGGGACAATGAAAAACTGTTTTTT. Protein: CASRPRDNEKLFF.

In the case of this clone: One junction end does not reproduce the germline sequence, and a read error may be involved. This sequence joins TRBV7-7 and TRBJ2-1; 7 nucleotides agree with TRBD1. Germline assignment: CDR1 SSHAT and CDR2 FNYEAQ (reference sequence). The CDR3 sequence is 15 residues long. CDR3 amino acids: CASSLATGSYNEQFF. As DNA, the CDR3 is TGTGCTAGCAGCTTAGCGACAGGGTCCTACAATGAGCAGTTCTTC.

The V call is TRBV5-1, the J call TRBJ2-3; 8 nucleotides match TRBD2. After removal of 0 bases from V and 6 bases from J, the junction contained 3 bases not matched to a gene. The CDR3 is made up of 14 amino acids. Germline V lookup: CDR1 SGHRS, CDR2 YFSETQ. The CDR3 is CASSLGRGDDTQYF. CDR3 DNA sequence: TGCGCCAGCAGCTTGGGGCGGGGGGACGATACGCAGTATTTT.